Listed below are T cell receptor beta chains from one sample, sequenced in a study of cytomegalovirus exposure and HLA in healthy donors. The data were produced by immunoSEQ multiplex PCR, yet TCRdb's version contains in-frame clones alone and is incomplete. The data contain just over 150,000 clones, approximately 85% of them singletons. The sequenced material came from PBMCs. These receptors came from a man younger than 35 in good health and CMV-seropositive. Each CDR3 is given with its conserved first and last residue. The order of the fields is J gene, V gene, CDR3 protein.

TRBJ1-6 TRBV27 CASSTRQDSNSPLHF
TRBJ1-1 TRBV2 CASSESGGLNTEAFF
TRBJ2-1 TRBV7-9 CASSLARGSGKGHEQFF
TRBJ1-5 TRBV27 CASSNRGNQPQHF
TRBJ2-3 TRBV20-1 CSANREAYF
TRBJ1-2 TRBV6-5 CASSYNRRGYTF
TRBJ2-5 TRBV5-1 CASSPRPGGETQYF
TRBJ1-6 TRBV19 CASKTGGDNSPLHF
TRBJ2-5 TRBV5-6 CASSLYQTGEGKTQYF
. TRBV30 CAWTGRGGIHEQYF
TRBJ2-3 TRBV4-3 CASSPSLGGALTDTQYF
TRBJ1-1 TRBV7-3 CASSSSPGITEAFF
TRBJ2-2 TRBV5-1 CASSFTGAGELFF
TRBJ1-5 TRBV18 CASSPHEAQPQHF
TRBJ1-5 TRBV10-3 CAIKQGVNQPQHF
TRBJ1-1 TRBV6-5 CASSYQEQNTEAFF
TRBJ2-3 TRBV11-3 CASSSGGNTDTQYF
TRBJ2-1 TRBV5-4 CASSLSGGGSPQQFF
TRBJ1-1 TRBV9 CASSVAPDIIPRWAFF
TRBJ2-7 TRBV7-3 CASSPGPWGEGYEQYF
TRBJ1-2 TRBV4-3 CASSQAGGNYGYTF
TRBJ2-7 TRBV29-1 CSVEGTSAYSYEQYF
TRBJ1-3 TRBV6-1 CASTREGGSGNTIYF
TRBJ2-7 TRBV6-5 CASSYGGTGSSYEQYF
TRBJ2-1 TRBV7-9 CASSLIAGTGYDEQFF
TRBJ2-3 TRBV5-4 CASSRGGGSTDTQYF
TRBJ1-5 TRBV6-5 CASSPTGPHQPQHF
. TRBV13 CASSLRGGERNYEQYF
TRBJ2-7 TRBV7-2 CASSPDRYSYEQYF
TRBJ2-4 TRBV7-2 CASGHRLAKNIQYF
TRBJ2-2 TRBV7-9 CASSIGQGRTGELFF
TRBJ1-6 TRBV10-3 CAISKNTVKSSYNSPLHF